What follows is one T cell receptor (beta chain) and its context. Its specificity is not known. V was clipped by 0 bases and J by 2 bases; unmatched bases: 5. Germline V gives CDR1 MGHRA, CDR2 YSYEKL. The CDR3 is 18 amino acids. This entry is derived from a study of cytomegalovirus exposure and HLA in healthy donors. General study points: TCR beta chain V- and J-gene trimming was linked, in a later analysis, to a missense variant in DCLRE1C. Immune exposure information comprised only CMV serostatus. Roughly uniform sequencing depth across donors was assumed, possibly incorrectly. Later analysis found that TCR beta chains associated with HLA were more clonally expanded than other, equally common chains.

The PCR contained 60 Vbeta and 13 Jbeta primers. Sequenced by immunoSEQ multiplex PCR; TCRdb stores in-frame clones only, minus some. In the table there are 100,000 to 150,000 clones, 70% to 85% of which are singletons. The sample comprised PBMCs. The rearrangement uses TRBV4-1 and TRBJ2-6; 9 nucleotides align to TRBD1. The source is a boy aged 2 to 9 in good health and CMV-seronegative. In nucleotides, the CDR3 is TGCGCCAGCAGCCAAGACCTAAGACAGGGGGCTGGGGCCAACGTCCTGACTTTC. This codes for CASSQDLRQGAGANVLTF.